This T cell receptor beta chain stems from a study of radiation and T cells in renal cell carcinoma. Study conclusions and caveats: Dominant CDR3 motifs occupied more repertoire in irradiated than control tumors.

The germline gives CDR1 SGHTA, CDR2 FQGNSA. The CDR3 sequence is 15 residues long. With V trimmed by 7 bases and J by 1 base, 6 bases remained unmatched. Turning to this clone: As yet, its antigen is unknown.

Treatment defined: treatment-naive control, cytoreductive nephrectomy. Treatment-naive patients without radiation supplied the control tumors at nephrectomy. Method: immunoSEQ multiplex PCR; TCRdb's copy keeps in-frame clones and lacks some. The sample yields over 12,000 clones, approximately 65% seen once. The receptor was derived from a man aged 55 to 70 with renal cell carcinoma. The sample in question was tumor tissue, obtained from a patient whose treatment was nephrectomy without radiotherapy. The rearrangement links TRBV7-2 to TRBJ2-3; 9 bases are a match to TRBD2. CDR3 in amino acids: CASILTSGGTDTQYF. Here the CDR3 DNA reads TGTGCCAGCATCCTGACTAGCGGAGGCACAGATACGCAGTATTTT.